The clone carrying this TCR beta chain was seen only a few times. These data originate in a study of T-cell memory formation after mild COVID-19. TCRdb called the 5' RACE reads again in MiXCR, with one record for every CDR3 protein. This table has roughly 380,000 distinct CDR3 sequences, around 30% appearing once. The CDR3 sequence is 15 residues long. V lost 4 bases to trimming and J lost 3 bases; unmatched junction nucleotides: 7. Germline CDR1 is SNHLY and CDR2 is FYNNEI. Specimen: PBMCs or a T cell subset sorted from them (not recorded which). This chain links TRBV2 with TRBJ1-1; 8 bases agree with TRBD1. The receptor's source is an adult woman who had mild COVID-19 (a few samples of this study predate the infection). Cell type and time point are not known. The CDR3 nucleotides read TGTGCCAGCAGTGGGCCGTCGACAGGGGACACTGAAGCTTTCTTT. It codes for CASSGPSTGDTEAFF. Looking up the rest from reference TRBV2 and TRBJ1-1 gives the full variable domain: EPEVTQTPSHQVTQMGQEVILRCVPISNHLYFYWYRQILGQKVEFLVSFYNNEISEKSEIFDDQFSVERPDGSNFTLKIRSTKLEDSAMYFCASSGPSTGDTEAFFGQGTRLTVV.